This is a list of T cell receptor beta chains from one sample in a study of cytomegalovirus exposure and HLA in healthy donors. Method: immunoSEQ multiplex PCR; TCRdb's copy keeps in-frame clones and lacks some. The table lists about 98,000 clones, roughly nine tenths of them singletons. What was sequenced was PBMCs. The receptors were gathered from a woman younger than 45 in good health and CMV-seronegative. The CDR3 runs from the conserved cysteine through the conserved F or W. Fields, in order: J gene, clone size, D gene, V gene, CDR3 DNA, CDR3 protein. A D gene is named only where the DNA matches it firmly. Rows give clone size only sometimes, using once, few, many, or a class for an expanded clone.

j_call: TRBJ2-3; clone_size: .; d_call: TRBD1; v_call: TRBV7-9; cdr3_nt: TGTGCCAGCGGAAGACAGGGGACAGATACGCAGTATTTT; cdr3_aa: CASGRQGTDTQYF
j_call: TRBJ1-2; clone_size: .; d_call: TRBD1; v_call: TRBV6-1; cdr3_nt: TGTGCCAGCAGACGGGACAGGGACTATGGCTACACCTTC; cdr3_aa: CASRRDRDYGYTF
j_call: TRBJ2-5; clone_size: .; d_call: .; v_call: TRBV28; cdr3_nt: TGTGCCAGCAGTCCCAGCCGGGCGGGATCAGAGACCCAGTACTTC; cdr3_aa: CASSPSRAGSETQYF
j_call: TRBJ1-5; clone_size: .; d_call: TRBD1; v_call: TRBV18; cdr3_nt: TGTGCCAGCTCACCAATCAGGGCAGGGGGACAAGGTGGCAATCAGCCCCAGCATTTT; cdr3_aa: CASSPIRAGGQGGNQPQHF
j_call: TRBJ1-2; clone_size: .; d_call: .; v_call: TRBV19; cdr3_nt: TGTGCCAGTAGTCGGGGGGACGGGGTTTATGGCTACACCTTC; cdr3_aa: CASSRGDGVYGYTF
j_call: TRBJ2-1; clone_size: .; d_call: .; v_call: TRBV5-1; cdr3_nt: TGCGCCAGCAGCTTGGTCGGCGGGGTTTGGCTTGTTGAGCAGTTCTTC; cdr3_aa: CASSLVGGVWLVEQFF
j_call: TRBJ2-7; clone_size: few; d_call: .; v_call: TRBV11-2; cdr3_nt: TGTGCCAGCAGCTTAGTTGGAGACAGCTCCTACGAGCAGTACTTC; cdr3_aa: CASSLVGDSSYEQYF
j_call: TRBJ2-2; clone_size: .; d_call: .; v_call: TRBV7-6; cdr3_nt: TGTGCCAGCAGCTCCACCCCGGCCGGGGAGCTGTTTTTT; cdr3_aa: CASSSTPAGELFF
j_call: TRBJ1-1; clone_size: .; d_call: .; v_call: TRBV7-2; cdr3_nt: TGTGCCAGCAGCGCCTCCGCGGGGGGCTGGGGTGAAGCTTTCTTT; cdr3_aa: CASSASAGGWGEAFF
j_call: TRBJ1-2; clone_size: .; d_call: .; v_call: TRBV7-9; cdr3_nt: TGTGCCAGCAGCCCGAGTGGCCGAGGAGGGGGCTACACCTTC; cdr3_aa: CASSPSGRGGGYTF
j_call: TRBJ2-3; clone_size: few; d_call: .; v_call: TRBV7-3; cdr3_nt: TGTGCCAGCAGCTTACTAGGAGGCACAGATACGCAGTATTTT; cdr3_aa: CASSLLGGTDTQYF
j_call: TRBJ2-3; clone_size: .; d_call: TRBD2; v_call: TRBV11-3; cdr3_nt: TGTGCCAGCAGCTTACTAGCGGAAGATACGCAGTATTTT; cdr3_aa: CASSLLAEDTQYF
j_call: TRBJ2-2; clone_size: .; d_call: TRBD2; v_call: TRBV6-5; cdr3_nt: TGTGCCAGCAGCCGAGCCACTAGCGCCGGGGAGCTGTTTTTT; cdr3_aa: CASSRATSAGELFF
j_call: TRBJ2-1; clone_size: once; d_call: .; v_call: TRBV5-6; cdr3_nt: TGTGCCAGCAGCTTGGGTCCAGAGCAGTTCTTC; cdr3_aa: CASSLGPEQFF
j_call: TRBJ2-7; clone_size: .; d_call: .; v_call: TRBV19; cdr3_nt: TGTGCCAGTAGTAACGACGGTCCGGGCGAGCAGTACTTC; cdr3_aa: CASSNDGPGEQYF
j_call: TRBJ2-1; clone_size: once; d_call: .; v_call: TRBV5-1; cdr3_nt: TGCGCCAGCAGCTTGGGACAGGTCATCTACAATGAGCAGTTCTTC; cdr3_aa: CASSLGQVIYNEQFF
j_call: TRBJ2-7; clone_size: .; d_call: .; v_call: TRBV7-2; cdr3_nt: TGTGCCAGCAGCCTCACTTTCTACGAGCAGTACTTC; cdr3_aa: CASSLTFYEQYF
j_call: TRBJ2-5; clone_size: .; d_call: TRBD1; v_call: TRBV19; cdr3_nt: TGTGCCAGTAGTACAGGGGGACCCCAAGAGACCCAGTACTTC; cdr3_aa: CASSTGGPQETQYF
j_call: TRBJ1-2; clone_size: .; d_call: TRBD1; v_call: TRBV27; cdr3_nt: TGTGCCAGCAGTCCCCGGGACAGCTTATATGGCTACACCTTC; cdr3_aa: CASSPRDSLYGYTF
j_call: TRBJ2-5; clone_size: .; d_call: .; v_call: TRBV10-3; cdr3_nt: TGTGCCATCAGTGAGTCACCAGGAGAGACCCAGTACTTC; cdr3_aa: CAISESPGETQYF
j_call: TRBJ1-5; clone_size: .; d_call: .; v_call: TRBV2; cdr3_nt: TGTGCCAGCAGTGCCGGAGCCCTTAGCAATCAGCCCCAGCATTTT; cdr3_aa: CASSAGALSNQPQHF
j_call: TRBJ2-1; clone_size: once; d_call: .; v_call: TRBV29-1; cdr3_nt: TGCAGCGTTGAAAAGCTAGATCAGAATCGGGATGAGCAGTTCTTC; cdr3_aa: CSVEKLDQNRDEQFF
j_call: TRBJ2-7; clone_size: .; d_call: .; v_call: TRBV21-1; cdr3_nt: TGTGCCAGCAGCAAAGGAGGAGCGGGGACAGGGTCCTACGAGCAGTACTTC; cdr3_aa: CASSKGGAGTGSYEQYF
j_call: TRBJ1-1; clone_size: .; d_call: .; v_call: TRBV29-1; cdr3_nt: TGCAGCGTTGGGGCAGGCCCCTGGAACACTGAAGCTTTCTTT; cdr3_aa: CSVGAGPWNTEAFF
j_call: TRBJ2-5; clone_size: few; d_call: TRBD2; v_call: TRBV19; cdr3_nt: TGTGCCAGTAGTATTCGGACTAGCCCTGAGACCCAGTACTTC; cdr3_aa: CASSIRTSPETQYF
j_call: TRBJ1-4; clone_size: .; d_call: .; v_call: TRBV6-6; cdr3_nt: TGTGCCAGCAGTTACTTAGATTTAAGAGGTGGACTGTTTTTT; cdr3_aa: CASSYLDLRGGLFF
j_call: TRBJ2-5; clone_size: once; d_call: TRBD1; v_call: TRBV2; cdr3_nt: TGTGCCAGCTTACAGGGGTTCCAAGAGACCCAGTACTTC; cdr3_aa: CASLQGFQETQYF
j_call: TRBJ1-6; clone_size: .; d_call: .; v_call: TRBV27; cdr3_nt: TGTGCCAGCAGTGACAGAAATTCACCCCTCCACTTT; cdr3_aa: CASSDRNSPLHF
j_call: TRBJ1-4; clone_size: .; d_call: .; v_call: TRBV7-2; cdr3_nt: TGTGCCAGCAGCCGGGGAGGGCACGGTGAAAAACTGTTTTTT; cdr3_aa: CASSRGGHGEKLFF
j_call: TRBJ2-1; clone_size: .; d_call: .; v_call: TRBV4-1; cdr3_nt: TGCGCCAGCAGCCAGGAACTTCGGGGTGCAAATGAGCAGTTCTTC; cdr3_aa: CASSQELRGANEQFF
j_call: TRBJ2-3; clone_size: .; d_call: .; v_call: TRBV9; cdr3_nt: TGTGCCAGCAGCCTTGCCCGGAGCCCAGATACGCAGTATTTT; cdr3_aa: CASSLARSPDTQYF
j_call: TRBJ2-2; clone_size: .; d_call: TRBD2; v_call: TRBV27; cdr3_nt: TGTGCCAGCAGTTCGCCAGCGGGGCCTACGGGCCGGGAGCTGTTTTTT; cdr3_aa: CASSSPAGPTGRELFF
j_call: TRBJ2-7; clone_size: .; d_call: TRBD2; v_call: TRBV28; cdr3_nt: TGTGCCAGCAGTCCCGGGACTAATAACTACGAGCAGTACTTC; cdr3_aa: CASSPGTNNYEQYF
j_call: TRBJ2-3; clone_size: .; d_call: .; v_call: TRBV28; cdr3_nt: TGTGCCAGCAGTTTCCGGTTCGGACGGACTAGCACAGATACGCAGTATTTT; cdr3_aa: CASSFRFGRTSTDTQYF
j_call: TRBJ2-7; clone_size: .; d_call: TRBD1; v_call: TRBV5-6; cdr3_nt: TGTGCCAGCAGCTGGTGGACAGGGCTCGAGCAGTACTTC; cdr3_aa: CASSWWTGLEQYF
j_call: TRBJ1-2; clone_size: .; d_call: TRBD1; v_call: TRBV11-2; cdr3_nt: TGTGCCAGCAGCCCTAGGGACAGGGGGCCTTATGGCTACACCTTC; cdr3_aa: CASSPRDRGPYGYTF